Each of the 13 T cell receptor beta chains below was sequenced from the same sample in a study of blood T cell repertoires in COVID-19. Assay used: immunoSEQ multiplex PCR; TCRdb lists only in-frame clones, some missing. The data contain about 380,000 clones, roughly 91% of them singletons. Sequencing was carried out using PBMCs or T cells enriched from blood (not recorded which). These receptors were taken from a woman aged 18-29 years who had recovered from COVID-19.

J is TRBJ1-4 and V is TRBV6-5; 8 positions match TRBD1. The trim removed 6 bases at V and 8 bases at J, leaving 11 bases unmatched. The CDR3 contains 15 residues. Germline values: CDR1 MNHEY, CDR2 SVGAGI. CDR3 in DNA: TGTGCCAGCAGGGCCACGGACAGGGCCAGGGAAAAACTGTTTTTT. It encodes CASRATDRAREKLFF.

The V gene is TRBV28, the J gene TRBJ1-1; tentative D call: TRBD1 (5 bases). Germline V CDR1 and CDR2: MDHEN, SYDVKM. Trimming shortened V by 3 bases and J by 2 bases, and 7 bases separated the two germline ends. This CDR3 contains 13 residues. The chain's CDR3 is CASSLQGNTEAFF. The CDR3 coding sequence is TGTGCCAGCAGTTTGCAGGGCAACACTGAAGCTTTCTTT.

The gene calls are TRBV7-8 and TRBJ2-7; D perhaps matches TRBD1 (6 bases). From germline, CDR1 is SGHVS and CDR2 FQNEAQ. This CDR3 has 17 amino acids. Deletions cut 0 bases from V and 0 bases from J, with 15 bases between. CDR3 sequence reads: CASSLAPTGRLSYEQYF. CDR3 coding DNA: TGTGCCAGCAGCTTAGCCCCCACAGGGCGCCTCTCCTACGAGCAGTACTTC.

The genes are TRBV7-3 and TRBJ2-5; D gene uncertain. The ends were cut back, 3 bases at V and 7 bases at J, with 12 bases in the middle. The CDR3 length is 13 residues. Per the germline V gene, CDR1 is SGHTA and CDR2 is FQGTGA. The CDR3 sequence: CASSFDSFGTQYF. In DNA form, the CDR3 reads TGTGCCAGCAGCTTTGACTCCTTTGGGACCCAGTACTTC.

This chain links TRBV4-1 with TRBJ1-1; D ambiguous. Trimming took 0 bases from V and 9 from J, leaving 5 bases between them. This CDR3 comprises 11 residues. CDR1 is MGHRA and CDR2 is YSYEKL in the germline V gene. Here the CDR3 reads CASSQDKQAFF. The CDR3 region has the DNA TGCGCCAGCAGCCAAGATAAGCAAGCTTTCTTT.

The V call is TRBV5-1, the J call TRBJ2-7; D gene uncertain. The CDR3 has 13 amino acids. Germline assignment: CDR1 SGHRS and CDR2 YFSETQ. V lost 0 bases, J lost 6 bases, and 10 bases lay in between. The CDR3 here is CASSLAQPSEQYF. The DNA of the CDR3 is TGCGCCAGCAGCTTGGCACAGCCCAGCGAGCAGTACTTC.

The chain links TRBV11-3 to TRBJ2-7, with 9 nucleotides matching TRBD1. Germline CDR1 is SGHNT and CDR2 is YENEEA. V was pared by 6 bases and J by 7 bases, with 10 bases of the junction left unmatched. The CDR3 is 14 amino acids. The CDR3 DNA reads as TGTGCCAGCAGGTACAGGGGGCACACTAGGGAGCAGTACTTC. This sequence encodes CASRYRGHTREQYF.

V is TRBV28 and J is TRBJ1-5; the D is unclear. Germline V gives CDR1 MDHEN, CDR2 SYDVKM. The CDR3 is 12 residues long. V was clipped by 8 bases and J by 0 bases, with 5 bases between them. Written as DNA, the CDR3 is TGTGCCAGCGCGGTTAGCAATCAGCCCCAGCATTTT. It encodes CASAVSNQPQHF.

This chain links TRBV6-5 with TRBJ1-2, with 10 bases fitting TRBD1. V lost 4 bases, J lost 9 bases, and 8 bases stayed unmatched. The CDR3 is 14 amino acids. Germline CDR1 reads MNHEY; CDR2 reads SVGAGI. CDR3 region: CASSSATGGGSYTF. The CDR3 DNA reads as TGTGCCAGCAGTTCCGCGACAGGGGGCGGTAGCTACACCTTC.

The chain uses TRBV7-2 and TRBJ1-2, with D possibly being TRBD1 (5 bases). There are 13 residues in the CDR3. Deletions cut 0 bases from V and 6 bases from J, with 8 bases between. The V gene's germline CDR1 is SGHTA and CDR2 FQGNSA. The CDR3 here is CASSLAGVDGYTF. For the CDR3, the DNA is TGTGCCAGCAGCTTAGCAGGGGTGGATGGCTACACCTTC.

This clone showed up just a few times. V usage is TRBV6-5 and J usage is TRBJ1-3; possible D gene TRBD1, 6 bases. Trimming cost V 0 bases and J 4 bases, with 13 bases left between them. CDR1 and CDR2 (germline): MNHEY, SVGAGI. The CDR3 spans 16 residues. The CDR3 loop reads CASSYSLPGQGNTIYF. CDR3 DNA sequence: TGTGCCAGCAGTTACTCCCTCCCGGGACAAGGAAACACCATATATTTT.

V usage is TRBV4-1 and J usage is TRBJ2-7, with TRBD2 matching 11 bases. Germline CDR1 is MGHRA and CDR2 is YSYEKL. Trimming took 2 bases from V and 11 from J; bases not matched to a gene: 17. CDR3 length equals 17 residues. Here the CDR3 DNA reads TGCGCCAGCAGCCAACCTACTAGCGGGGGTCGCCGGAATAGGAAGTACTTC. It encodes CASSQPTSGGRRNRKYF.

The chain couples TRBV4-3 to TRBJ2-1; TRBD1 aligns across 7 bases. The CDR3 totals 16 residues. V trimming: 0 bases; J trimming: 1 base; junction bases outside the gene matches: 3. Germline V gene sequence: CDR1 LGHNA, CDR2 YSLEER. The CDR3 DNA follows: TGCGCCAGCAGCCAAGATTCCAGGGGGTCCTACAATGAGCAGTTCTTC. Amino acids: CASSQDSRGSYNEQFF.